The present T cell receptor (beta chain) was sequenced within a study of T cells after yellow fever vaccination. Study-level information: Fractions of low cell number were prepared using SMART-Seq v4 Ultra Low Input.

By 5'RACE template switching, TCR cDNA was produced, with a universal primer site and UMIs added in the process. One entry per CDR3 protein, called by TCRdb with MiXCR from the 5' RACE reads. The sample gives some 170,000 distinct CDR3 sequences, over 7% of which show up once; roughly a third is in the top ten. Comment on this clonotype: Its antigen is not identified.

Study findings and constraints: Researchers report a weaker secondary response that nonetheless peaked faster, day 5 versus 15. Clones that expanded after primary vaccination mostly reappeared after the booster (approximately 96% CD4, 70% to 90% CD8).

Material: CD8+ T cells sorted from PBMCs, obtained 45 days after the yellow fever booster vaccination. The receptor's source is a man between 18 and 35 years old who received the YFV17D yellow fever vaccine.

The CDR3, as DNA: TGCAGTGCTAGAGATGGGGGAACTGGTGCAGATACGCAGTATTTT. Translated: CSARDGGTGADTQYF. This sequence joins TRBV20-1 and TRBJ2-3; either TRBD1 or TRBD2 may fit D (5 bases each). This CDR3 has 15 residues. V lost 0 bases and J lost 4, with 14 bases in between. Per the germline V gene, CDR1 is DFQATT and CDR2 is SNEGSKA (reference sequence).